This TCR beta chain came from a study of beta chain features in type 1 diabetes. Notes on the study in general: Insertions were fewer and deletions more numerous at VDJ junctions in type 1 diabetes patients. All four CD4+ subsets from Type 1 diabetes patients carried moderately but significantly shorter TCRB CDR3s. Cells that show high TCR expression could be over-represented by cDNA sequencing. The naive, central memory and Treg TCRB repertoires looked more alike in patients than they did in healthy donors.

The CDR3 is 14 residues long. CDR1 SEHNR and CDR2 FQNEAQ come from the germline V gene (reference sequence). Deletions cut 6 bases from V and 6 bases from J, with 18 bases between. This clone has a handful of counts. What it binds is not known. Expressed TCRB transcripts were sequenced because the entire RNA isolate underwent reverse transcription. TCRdb's copy holds only in-frame clones and misses some; the assay was immunoSEQ multiplex PCR. The table records about 240,000 clones, approximately 15% of them present only once. Purity exceeding 95% was reached by all sorted populations. The chain has TRBV7-9 and TRBJ2-7; possibly TRBD2 for D (5 bases). The TCR was taken from a man aged 25-40 years with type 1 diabetes. The specimen sequenced was naive CD4+ T cells from blood. The DNA of the CDR3 is TGTGCCAGCAGTCCCCGGGATTATTTACCCGAGCAGTACTTC. It specifies CASSPRDYLPEQYF.